This T cell receptor (beta chain) was captured in a study of blood T cell repertoires in COVID-19. Study overall: The United States, Italy and Spain were the sources of the acute and convalescent COVID-19 samples.

The method was immunoSEQ multiplex PCR; TCRdb's version includes in-frame clones alone and lacks a portion of them. The sample contains around 290,000 clones, about 89% of which appear only once. As regards this clone: Other nucleotide sequences in the sample specify the same CDR3.

Deletions cut 3 bases from V and 5 bases from J, with 13 bases between. The CDR3 is made up of 14 amino acids. Per germline, CDR1 KGHSH and CDR2 LQKENI. This receptor was taken from a woman in her thirties or forties who had recovered from COVID-19. This rearrangement joins TRBV18 to TRBJ1-1; a possible D gene is TRBD1 (6 bases). What was sequenced was PBMCs or T cells enriched from blood (not recorded which). The CDR3: CASSPQGRGTEAFF. The CDR3 DNA follows: TGTGCCAGCTCACCCCAGGGGAGGGGAACTGAAGCTTTCTTT.